Listed below are T cell receptor beta chains from one sample, sequenced in a study of cytomegalovirus exposure and HLA in healthy donors. The method was immunoSEQ multiplex PCR; TCRdb's version includes in-frame clones alone and lacks a portion of them. Among around 60,000 clones listed, about 96% were seen once. Specimen: PBMCs. Receptors were obtained from a woman aged 18-30 years in good health and CMV-seronegative. CDR3s include the opening cysteine and the closing phenylalanine or tryptophan. Fields, in order: CDR3 DNA, CDR3 protein, V gene, clone size, J gene, D gene. A D gene is named only where the DNA matches it firmly. Clone size is stated in some rows and not others, as once, few, many or a class when expanded.

TGCGCCAGCAGCCAAGATTGGGGACAGGGAGGATGGTGGCCCAATGAAAAACTGTTTTTT | CASSQDWGQGGWWPNEKLFF | TRBV4-3 | once | TRBJ1-4 | TRBD1
TGTGCCACCGGGGACAGGGGGCTGGAGACCCAGTACTTC | CATGDRGLETQYF | TRBV10-3 | NA | TRBJ2-5 | TRBD1
TGTGCCAGCAGCTTGGTGGGACAGAGGAATCAGCCCCAGCATTTT | CASSLVGQRNQPQHF | TRBV5-8 | NA | TRBJ1-5 | TRBD1
TGTGCCAGCAGGGACCCAGGGGGCGCGTACGAGCAGTACTTC | CASRDPGGAYEQYF | TRBV7-8 | NA | TRBJ2-7 | TRBD1
TGTGCCAGCAGTTTCCCATTGGGGACAGCGAACACTGAAGCTTTCTTT | CASSFPLGTANTEAFF | TRBV28 | NA | TRBJ1-1 | TRBD1
TGCGCCAGCAGCCGAACAGGGGTGGATGGCTACACCTTC | CASSRTGVDGYTF | TRBV4-3 | once | TRBJ1-2 | TRBD1
TGTGCCAGCAGTCTGACCCTAGAATACAATGAGCAGTTCTTC | CASSLTLEYNEQFF | TRBV27 | NA | TRBJ2-1 | NA
TGTGCCACCAGCTATGGGACAGGGTCCTACGAGCAGTACTTC | CATSYGTGSYEQYF | TRBV15 | NA | TRBJ2-7 | TRBD1
TGTGCCAGCAGTCTCACTAGCGGGAGGGGGAATGAGCAGTTCTTC | CASSLTSGRGNEQFF | TRBV28 | NA | TRBJ2-1 | TRBD2
TGTGCCAGCAGCCCCAGACAGGGGCGAAACTATGGCTACACCTTC | CASSPRQGRNYGYTF | TRBV7-6 | once | TRBJ1-2 | TRBD1
TGTGCCAGCAGCCTACAGGGGGCCTATAGCAATCAGCCCCAGCATTTT | CASSLQGAYSNQPQHF | TRBV7-2 | NA | TRBJ1-5 | TRBD1
TGCGCCAGCAGACTAGCGGGGGGGGCAGATACGCAGTATTTT | CASRLAGGADTQYF | TRBV5-1 | NA | TRBJ2-3 | TRBD2
TGTGCCAGCAGTTTCCCCCGGGCCGGACAGGGCGAAAAACTGTTTTTT | CASSFPRAGQGEKLFF | TRBV28 | NA | TRBJ1-4 | TRBD1
TGTGCCATCATGGGCGGGGGAGTTTACAATGAGCAGTTCTTC | CAIMGGGVYNEQFF | TRBV10-3 | NA | TRBJ2-1 | TRBD2
TGTGCCACCGGGGGTTCTGGAAACACCATATATTTT | CATGGSGNTIYF | TRBV6-6 | NA | TRBJ1-3 | NA
TGTGCCAGCAGCTTCCCCCGGGACGAGCAGTACTTC | CASSFPRDEQYF | TRBV7-9 | NA | TRBJ2-7 | NA
TGTGCCAGCAGCTTAGATATTTGGCAGGGTACCCTCCGTTGGTTTTATACGCAGTATTTT | CASSLDIWQGTLRWFYTQYF | TRBV11-2 | NA | TRBJ2-3 | NA
TGCAGTGCTAGGGGGGGCTATGGCTACACCTTC | CSARGGYGYTF | TRBV20-1 | NA | TRBJ1-2 | NA
TGTGCCAGCTCACCACAGGGGTCTGATGAAAAACTGTTTTTT | CASSPQGSDEKLFF | TRBV18 | NA | TRBJ1-4 | NA
TGCGCCAGCAGCTTGAGGATGGCTAGCGGGGGACCGTACCAAGAGACCCAGTACTTC | CASSLRMASGGPYQETQYF | TRBV5-1 | NA | TRBJ2-5 | TRBD2
TGCGCCAGCAGCCGGGGGAGCGGGGATGGCTACACCTTC | CASSRGSGDGYTF | TRBV5-1 | once | TRBJ1-2 | NA
TGTGCCAGCAGCGTAGGAGGCCGCTCTGGGGCCAACGTCCTGACTTTC | CASSVGGRSGANVLTF | TRBV9 | NA | TRBJ2-6 | NA
TGTGCCAGCACCCCCGGGGGGTACAGCCAGTACTTC | CASTPGGYSQYF | TRBV28 | NA | TRBJ2-5 | TRBD2
TGTGCCAGCAGTCCCGGGACAGACTCAGGTGAAAAACTGTTTTTT | CASSPGTDSGEKLFF | TRBV25-1 | NA | TRBJ1-4 | TRBD1
TGTGCCAGCAGAGCACTGCCGGGACTAGCGGGGTACGAGCAGTACTTC | CASRALPGLAGYEQYF | TRBV7-8 | NA | TRBJ2-7 | TRBD2
TGTGCCAGCAGCCCCAGGGCTAGCGGGATCAATGAGCAGTTCTTC | CASSPRASGINEQFF | TRBV7-8 | once | TRBJ2-1 | TRBD2
TGTGCCAGCTCACCACCCGGGGCGGGAGGGCCGGATGAGCAGTTCTTC | CASSPPGAGGPDEQFF | TRBV18 | NA | TRBJ2-1 | TRBD2